This T cell receptor (beta chain) appears in the sequencing data of a study of cytomegalovirus exposure and HLA in healthy donors. Overall study findings and caveats: Some public TCRs appeared in many individuals, while most sequences were rare. Using the classifier, cytomegalovirus status was reportedly diagnosed with high specificity and sensitivity. A later analysis found first-cohort TCR clusters tended to co-occur in the 90 to 150 validation repertoires. The study put 150 to 200 TCR beta chains on its list as cytomegalovirus-associated.

This clone was picked up one time. What it recognizes is unknown. The CDR3 is 16 residues long. Germline CDR1 SGHDT, CDR2 YYEEEE. V gave up 4 bases and J gave up 0 bases; unmatched junction bases: 5. Generated by immunoSEQ multiplex PCR, the TCRdb table keeps only in-frame clones and is missing some. The sample carries fewer than 150,000 clones, 85% to 90% recorded once. This clonotype was sampled from a man aged 18 to 29 in good health and CMV-seropositive. Sequenced input: PBMCs. This chain uses TRBV5-6 with TRBJ2-1; 9 bases align to TRBD2. The CDR3 DNA is TGTGCCAGCAGCGATAGCGGGGGAAGCTCCTACAATGAGCAGTTCTTC. Residues: CASSDSGGSSYNEQFF.